The rows below give T cell receptor beta chains drawn from one sample of a study of blood T cell repertoires in COVID-19. The assay was immunoSEQ multiplex PCR, and TCRdb's table has in-frame clones only and misses some. This table has 98,000 or so clones, roughly four fifths appearing once. The sequenced material came from peripheral blood. Source of these receptors: a man aged 55 to 70 with acute or convalescent COVID-19. CDR3s include the opening cysteine and the closing phenylalanine or tryptophan. D genes are given only for firm matches. Where a row states a size, it is once, few, many or the class of an expanded clone; other rows omit it.

- - TRBJ2-5 TRBV25-1 CASGIGQGGETQYF TGTGCCAGCGGGATCGGACAGGGAGGGGAGACCCAGTACTTC
TRBD1 - TRBJ1-2 TRBV6-4 CASLLQGACYGYTF TGTGCCAGCCTCCTACAGGGGGCGTGCTATGGCTACACCTTC
- - TRBJ2-1 TRBV5-1 CASSPRGGANFYGQFF TGCGCCAGCAGCCCAAGGGGGGGGGCCAATTTTTATGGGCAGTTCTTC
- once TRBJ2-2 TRBV5-1 CASSLAGAHTGELFF TGCGCCAGCAGCTTGGCAGGGGCGCACACCGGGGAGCTGTTTTTT
TRBD2 - TRBJ2-7 TRBV10-3 CAISESGGKSYEQYF TGTGCCATCAGTGAGTCGGGAGGGAAATCCTACGAGCAGTACTTC
- - TRBJ1-3 TRBV6-5 CASRKQQGLNTIYF TGTGCCAGCAGAAAGCAACAGGGATTGAACACCATATATTTT
TRBD1 - TRBJ2-1 TRBV3-1/TRBV3-2 CASSHHRGDGYNEQFF TGTGCCAGCAGCCATCACAGGGGCGATGGGTACAATGAGCAGTTCTTC
- - TRBJ1-1 TRBV14 CASSQDVGGKAFF TGTGCCAGCAGCCAAGATGTTGGCGGGAAAGCTTTCTTT
TRBD1 - TRBJ2-7 TRBV25-1 CASSEGQGSGYEQYF TGTGCCAGCAGTGAGGGACAGGGAAGTGGGTACGAGCAGTACTTC
TRBD2 once TRBJ2-3 TRBV7-2 CASSPNLLAGGRVTDTQYF TGTGCCAGCAGCCCAAACTTGTTAGCGGGAGGGAGGGTCACAGATACGCAGTATTTT
TRBD2 - TRBJ2-1 TRBV7-9 CASSLVGGRALNEQFF TGTGCCAGCAGCTTAGTAGGCGGGAGGGCACTGAATGAGCAGTTCTTC
TRBD2 once TRBJ2-3 TRBV5-4 CASSLGLAGARDTQYF TGTGCCAGCAGCTTGGGACTAGCGGGAGCTAGAGATACGCAGTATTTT
TRBD1 few TRBJ2-3 TRBV5-6 CASSADRGGTDTQYF TGTGCCAGCAGCGCGGACAGGGGCGGCACAGATACGCAGTATTTT
TRBD1 - TRBJ2-2 TRBV15 CATSWTGVNTGELFF TGTGCCACCAGCTGGACAGGGGTGAACACCGGGGAGCTGTTTTTT
- - TRBJ2-1 TRBV4-2 CASSQGRGPAYNEQFF TGTGCCAGCAGCCAAGGGCGGGGGCCAGCCTACAATGAGCAGTTCTTC
TRBD1 - TRBJ1-3 TRBV5-8 CASSWTGVGNTIYF TGTGCCAGCAGCTGGACAGGGGTCGGAAACACCATATATTTT
TRBD1 - TRBJ2-5 TRBV5-1 CASSGGQGGETQYF TGCGCCAGCAGCGGGGGACAGGGAGGAGAGACCCAGTACTTC
TRBD1 - TRBJ1-3 TRBV3-1/TRBV3-2 CASSHRGSSGNTIYF TGTGCCAGCAGTCACAGGGGGAGCTCTGGAAACACCATATATTTT
TRBD2 - TRBJ2-1 TRBV7-7 CASSLEAGASQFF TGTGCTAGCAGCTTGGAAGCGGGAGCCTCCCAGTTCTTC
TRBD1 - TRBJ1-5 TRBV15 CATSIGTGLNSNQPQHF TGTGCCACCAGCATCGGGACAGGGCTCAATAGCAATCAGCCCCAGCATTTT
- - TRBJ1-5 TRBV28 CASSLGARYQPQHF TGTGCCAGCAGTTTGGGGGCTCGGTATCAGCCCCAGCATTTT
TRBD2 - TRBJ2-2 TRBV5-1 CASSLVPPTSGRNTGELFF TGCGCCAGCAGCTTGGTCCCCCCGACTAGCGGACGGAACACCGGGGAGCTGTTTTTT
TRBD1 once TRBJ2-5 TRBV11-1 CASSPRQGRETQYF TGTGCCAGCTCCCCCCGACAGGGTCGGGAGACCCAGTACTTC
TRBD1 - TRBJ2-3 TRBV19 CASSILWGQGSDTQYF TGTGCCAGTAGTATACTCTGGGGACAGGGGTCAGATACGCAGTATTTT